This T cell receptor (beta chain) comes out of a study of blood T cells in healthy people across ages. Regarding the study as a whole: Naive T cell percentage showed a strong correlation with TCR beta diversity. The unsorted PBMCs prevented any conclusive comparison of naive versus antigen-experienced cells.

A second PCR, run for roughly 6 to 11 cycles, used a sample-barcoded 5' primer plus a J-beta primer mix. A template-switch adaptor containing 12 random nucleotides labeled each cDNA molecule. TCRdb analysed the 5' RACE reads with MiXCR anew, one entry per CDR3 protein. The sample includes some 800,000 distinct CDR3 sequences, approximately 44% seen only once; the top ten take roughly 18%. Concerning this clonotype itself: Its antigen is as yet unknown.

Samples each had at least 5 micrograms of total RNA extracted. The CDR3 is made up of 16 amino acids. Trimming shortened V by 4 bases and J by 6 bases, and 19 bases separated the two germline ends. Germline values: CDR1 SGHKS, CDR2 YYEKEE (reference sequence). This sequence was found in a man in his fifties or sixties in good health. V is TRBV5-5 and J is TRBJ2-2, with D hard to call. Sequenced input: blood. The chain's CDR3 is CASSPAVGYGAGELFF. CDR3 DNA sequence: TGTGCCAGCAGCCCGGCAGTGGGTTACGGCGCCGGGGAGCTGTTTTTT.